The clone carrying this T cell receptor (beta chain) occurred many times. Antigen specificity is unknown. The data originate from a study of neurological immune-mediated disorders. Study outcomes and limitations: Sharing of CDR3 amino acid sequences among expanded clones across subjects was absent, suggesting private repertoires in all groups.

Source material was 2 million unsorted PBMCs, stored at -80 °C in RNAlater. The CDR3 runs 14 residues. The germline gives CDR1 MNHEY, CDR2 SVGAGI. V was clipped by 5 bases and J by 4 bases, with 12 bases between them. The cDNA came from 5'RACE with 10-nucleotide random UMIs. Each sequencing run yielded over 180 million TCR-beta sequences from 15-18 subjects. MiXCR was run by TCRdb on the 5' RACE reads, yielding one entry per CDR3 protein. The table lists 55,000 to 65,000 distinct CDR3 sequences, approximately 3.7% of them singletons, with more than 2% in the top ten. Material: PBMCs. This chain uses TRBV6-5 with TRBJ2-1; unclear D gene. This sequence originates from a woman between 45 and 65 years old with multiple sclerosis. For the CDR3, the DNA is TGTGCCAGCAGTGCGGCCCTCAAATACAATGAGCAGTTCTTC. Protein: CASSAALKYNEQFF.